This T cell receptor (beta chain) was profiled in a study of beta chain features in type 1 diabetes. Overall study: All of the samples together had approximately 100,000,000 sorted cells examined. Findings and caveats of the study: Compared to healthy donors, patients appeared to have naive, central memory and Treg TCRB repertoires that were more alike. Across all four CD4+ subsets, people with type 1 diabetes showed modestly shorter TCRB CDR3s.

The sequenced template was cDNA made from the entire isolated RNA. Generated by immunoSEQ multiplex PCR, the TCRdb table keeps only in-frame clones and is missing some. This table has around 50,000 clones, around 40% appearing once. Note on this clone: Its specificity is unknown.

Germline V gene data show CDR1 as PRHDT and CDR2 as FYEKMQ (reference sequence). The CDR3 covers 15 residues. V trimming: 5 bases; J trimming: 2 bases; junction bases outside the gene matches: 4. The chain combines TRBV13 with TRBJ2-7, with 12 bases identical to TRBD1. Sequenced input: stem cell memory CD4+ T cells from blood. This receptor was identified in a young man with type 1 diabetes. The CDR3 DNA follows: TGTGCCAGCAGCATGGGACAGGGGGCGACCTACGAGCAGTACTTC. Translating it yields CASSMGQGATYEQYF.